This TCR beta chain came from a study of blood T cell repertoires in COVID-19. Trimming took 2 bases from V and 3 from J, leaving 14 bases between them. The CDR3 totals 15 residues. Germline V gene lookup returns CDR1 GTSNPN and CDR2 SVGIG (reference sequence). This clone appeared a few times. Sequencing was performed with immunoSEQ multiplex PCR; in TCRdb, only in-frame clones are kept and a portion is missing. Among 190,000 or so clones listed, approximately 80% were seen once. Sequences were obtained from peripheral blood. This clonotype originated in a man aged 50-59 years who had recovered from COVID-19. The chain has TRBV30 and TRBJ1-3; D is undetermined. CDR3 nucleotides: TGTGCCTGGAGTAGGAGTGGCACCTATGGAAACACCATATATTTT. It yields the protein CAWSRSGTYGNTIYF.